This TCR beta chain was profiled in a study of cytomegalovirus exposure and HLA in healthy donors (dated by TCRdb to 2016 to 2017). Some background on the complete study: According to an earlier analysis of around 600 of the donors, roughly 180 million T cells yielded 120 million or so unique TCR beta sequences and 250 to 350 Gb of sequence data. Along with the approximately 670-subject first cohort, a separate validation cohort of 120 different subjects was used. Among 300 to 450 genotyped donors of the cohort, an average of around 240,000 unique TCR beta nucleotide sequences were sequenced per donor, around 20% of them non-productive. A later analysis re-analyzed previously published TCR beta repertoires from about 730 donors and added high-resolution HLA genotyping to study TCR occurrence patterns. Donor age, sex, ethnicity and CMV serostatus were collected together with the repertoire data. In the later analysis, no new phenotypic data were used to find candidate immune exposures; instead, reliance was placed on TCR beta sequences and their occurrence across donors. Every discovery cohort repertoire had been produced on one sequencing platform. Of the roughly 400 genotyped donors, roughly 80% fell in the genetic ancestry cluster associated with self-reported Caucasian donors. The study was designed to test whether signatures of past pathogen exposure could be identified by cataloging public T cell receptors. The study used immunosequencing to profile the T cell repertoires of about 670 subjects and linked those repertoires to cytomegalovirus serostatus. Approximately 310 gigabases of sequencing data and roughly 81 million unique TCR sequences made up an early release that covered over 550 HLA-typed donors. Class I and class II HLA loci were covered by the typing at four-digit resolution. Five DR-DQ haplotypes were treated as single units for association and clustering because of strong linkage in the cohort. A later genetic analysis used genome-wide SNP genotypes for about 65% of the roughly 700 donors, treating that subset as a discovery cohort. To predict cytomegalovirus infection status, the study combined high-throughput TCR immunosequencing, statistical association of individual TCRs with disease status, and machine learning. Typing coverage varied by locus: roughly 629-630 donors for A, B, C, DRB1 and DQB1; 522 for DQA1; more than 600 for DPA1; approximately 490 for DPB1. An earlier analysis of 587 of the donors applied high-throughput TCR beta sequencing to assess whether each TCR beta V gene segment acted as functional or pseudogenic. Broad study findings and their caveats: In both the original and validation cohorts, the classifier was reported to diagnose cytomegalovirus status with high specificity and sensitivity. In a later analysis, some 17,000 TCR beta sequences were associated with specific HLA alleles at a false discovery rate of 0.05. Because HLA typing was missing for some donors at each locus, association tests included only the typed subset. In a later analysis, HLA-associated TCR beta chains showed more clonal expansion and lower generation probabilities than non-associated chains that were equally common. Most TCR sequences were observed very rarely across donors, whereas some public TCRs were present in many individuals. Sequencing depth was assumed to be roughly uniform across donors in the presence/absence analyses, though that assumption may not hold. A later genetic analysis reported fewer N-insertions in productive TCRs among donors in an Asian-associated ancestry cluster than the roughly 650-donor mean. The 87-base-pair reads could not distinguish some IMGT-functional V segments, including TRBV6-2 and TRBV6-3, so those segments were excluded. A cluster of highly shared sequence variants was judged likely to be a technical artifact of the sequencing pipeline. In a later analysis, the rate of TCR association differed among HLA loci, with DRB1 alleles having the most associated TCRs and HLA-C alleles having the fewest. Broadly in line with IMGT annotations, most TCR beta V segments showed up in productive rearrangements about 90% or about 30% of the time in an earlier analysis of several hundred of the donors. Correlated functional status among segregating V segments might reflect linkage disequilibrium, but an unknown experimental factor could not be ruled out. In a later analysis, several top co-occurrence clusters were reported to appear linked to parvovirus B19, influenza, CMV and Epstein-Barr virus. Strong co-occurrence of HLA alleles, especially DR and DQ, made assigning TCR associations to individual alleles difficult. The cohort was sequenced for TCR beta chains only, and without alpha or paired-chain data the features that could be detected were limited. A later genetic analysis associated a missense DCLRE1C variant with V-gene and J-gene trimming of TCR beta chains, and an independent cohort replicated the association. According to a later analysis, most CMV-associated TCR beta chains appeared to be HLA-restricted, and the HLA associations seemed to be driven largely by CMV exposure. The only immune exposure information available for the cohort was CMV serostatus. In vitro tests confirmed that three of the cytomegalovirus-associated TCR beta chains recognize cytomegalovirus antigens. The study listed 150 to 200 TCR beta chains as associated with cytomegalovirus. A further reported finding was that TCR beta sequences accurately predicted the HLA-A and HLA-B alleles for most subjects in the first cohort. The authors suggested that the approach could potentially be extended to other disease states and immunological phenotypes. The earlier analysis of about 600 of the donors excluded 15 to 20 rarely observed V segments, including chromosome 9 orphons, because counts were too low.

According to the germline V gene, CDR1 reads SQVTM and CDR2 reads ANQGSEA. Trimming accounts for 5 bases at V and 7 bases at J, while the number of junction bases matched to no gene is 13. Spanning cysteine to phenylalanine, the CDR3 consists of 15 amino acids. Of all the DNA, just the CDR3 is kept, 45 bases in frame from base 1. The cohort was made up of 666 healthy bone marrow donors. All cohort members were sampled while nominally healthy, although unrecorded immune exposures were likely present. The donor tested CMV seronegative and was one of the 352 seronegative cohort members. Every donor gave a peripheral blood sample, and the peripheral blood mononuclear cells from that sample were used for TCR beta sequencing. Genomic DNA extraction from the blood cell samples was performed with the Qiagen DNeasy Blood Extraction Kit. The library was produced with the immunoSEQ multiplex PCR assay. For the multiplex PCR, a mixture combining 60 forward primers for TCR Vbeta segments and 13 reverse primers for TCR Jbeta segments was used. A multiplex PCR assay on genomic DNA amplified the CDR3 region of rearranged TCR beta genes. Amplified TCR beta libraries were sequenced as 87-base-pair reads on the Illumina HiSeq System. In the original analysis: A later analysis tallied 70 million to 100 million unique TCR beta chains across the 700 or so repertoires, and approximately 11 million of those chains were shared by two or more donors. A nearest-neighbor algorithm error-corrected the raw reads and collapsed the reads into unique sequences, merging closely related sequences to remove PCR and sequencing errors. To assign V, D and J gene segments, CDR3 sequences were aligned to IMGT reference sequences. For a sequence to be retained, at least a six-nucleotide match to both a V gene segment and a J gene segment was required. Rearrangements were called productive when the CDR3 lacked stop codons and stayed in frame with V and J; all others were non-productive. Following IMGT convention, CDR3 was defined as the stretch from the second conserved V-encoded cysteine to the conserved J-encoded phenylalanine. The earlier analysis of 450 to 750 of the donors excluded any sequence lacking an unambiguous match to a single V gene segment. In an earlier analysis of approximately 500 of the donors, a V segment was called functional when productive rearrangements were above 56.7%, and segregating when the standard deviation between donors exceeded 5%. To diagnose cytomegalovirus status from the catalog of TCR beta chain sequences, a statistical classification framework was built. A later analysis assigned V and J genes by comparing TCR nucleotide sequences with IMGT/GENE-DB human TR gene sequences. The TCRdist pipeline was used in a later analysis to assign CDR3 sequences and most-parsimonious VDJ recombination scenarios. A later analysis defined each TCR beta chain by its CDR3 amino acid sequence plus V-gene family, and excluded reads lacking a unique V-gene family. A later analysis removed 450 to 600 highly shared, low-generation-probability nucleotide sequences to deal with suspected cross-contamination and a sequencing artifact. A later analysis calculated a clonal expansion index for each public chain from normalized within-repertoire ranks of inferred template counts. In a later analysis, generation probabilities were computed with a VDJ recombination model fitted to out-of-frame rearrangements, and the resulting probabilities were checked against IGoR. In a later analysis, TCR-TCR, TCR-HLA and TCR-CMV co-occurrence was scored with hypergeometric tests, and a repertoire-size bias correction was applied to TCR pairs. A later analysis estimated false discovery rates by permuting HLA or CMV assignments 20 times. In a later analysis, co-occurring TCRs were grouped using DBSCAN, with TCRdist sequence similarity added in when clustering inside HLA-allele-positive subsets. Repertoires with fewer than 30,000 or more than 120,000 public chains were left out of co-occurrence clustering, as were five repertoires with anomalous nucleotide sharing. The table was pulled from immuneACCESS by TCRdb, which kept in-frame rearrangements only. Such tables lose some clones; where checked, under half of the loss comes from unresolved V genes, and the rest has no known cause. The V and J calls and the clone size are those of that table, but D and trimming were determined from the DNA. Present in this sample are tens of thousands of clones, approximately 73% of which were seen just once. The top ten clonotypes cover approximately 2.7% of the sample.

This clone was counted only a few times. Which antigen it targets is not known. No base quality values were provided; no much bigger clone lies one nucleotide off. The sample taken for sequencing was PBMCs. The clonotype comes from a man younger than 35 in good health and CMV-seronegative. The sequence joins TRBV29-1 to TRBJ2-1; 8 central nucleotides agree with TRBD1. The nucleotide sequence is TGCAGCGTTACTCATTTCGGACAGGGTTTAAATGAGCAGTTCTTC. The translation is CSVTHFGQGLNEQFF.